This TCR beta chain is drawn from a study of cytomegalovirus exposure and HLA in healthy donors. Broader study findings: Among the most significant clusters, several appeared linked to common viral pathogens in a later analysis. Fewer N-insertions (relative to the roughly 630-donor mean) were reportedly seen in an Asian-associated ancestry cluster in a later analysis. Later work showed greater clonal expansion in HLA-associated TCR beta chains than in equally common others.

Both 60 Vbeta primers and 13 Jbeta primers went into the PCR. Profiling relied on immunoSEQ multiplex PCR, and the TCRdb table lists in-frame clones only, not all of them. The table includes 95,000 to 150,000 clones, 70% to 90% detected once. V shed 3 bases and J 7 bases; nucleotides not matched to a gene: 4. The CDR3 has 12 amino acids. CDR1 GTSNPN and CDR2 SVGIG come from the germline V gene (reference sequence). Worth noting for this clone: Its specificity is not known.

The TCR originated in a man aged 18-30 years in good health and CMV-seropositive. Specimen: PBMCs. This chain links TRBV30 with TRBJ1-1; TRBD1 matches 8 bases. The CDR3 nucleotides are TGTGCCTGGAGGGACAGGGTTGGTGAAGCTTTCTTT. Amino acid sequence: CAWRDRVGEAFF. Filled out from reference TRBV30 and TRBJ1-1, the complete variable domain reads SQTIHQWPATLVQPVGSPLSLECTVEGTSNPNLYWYRQAAGRGLQLLFYSVGIGQISSEVPQNLSASRPQDRQFILSSKKLLLSDSGFYLCAWRDRVGEAFFGQGTRLTVV.